Listed here are 27 T cell receptor beta chains from one sample, sequenced in a study of radiotherapy plus CTLA-4 blockade in lung cancer. The table came from immunoSEQ multiplex PCR; TCRdb's copy has only in-frame clones and leaves some out. Found here are over 85,000 clones, approximately 75% of them singletons; the top ten hold 2.8%. This specimen was peripheral blood, taken from a patient treated with radiotherapy plus ipilimumab. The receptors were sampled from a human donor with non-small cell lung cancer who had a partial response to radiotherapy plus ipilimumab. Some clones in this sample may be carry-over from other donors' samples.

This chain joins TRBV7-9 and TRBJ1-2; 8 nucleotides line up with TRBD1. With V trimmed by 5 bases and J by 8 bases, 10 bases remained unmatched. Germline V gene lookup returns CDR1 SEHNR and CDR2 FQNEAQ (reference sequence). The CDR3 sequence is 14 residues long. The CDR3, as DNA: TGTGCCAGCAGCAAGGGACAGGTAAACGACGGCTACACCTTC. Protein: CASSKGQVNDGYTF. The variable domain in full, completed from reference TRBV7-9 and TRBJ1-2, reads DTGVSQNPRHKITKRGQNVTFRCDPISEHNRLYWYRQTLGQGPEFLTYFQNEAQLEKSRLLSDRFSAERPKGSFSTLEIQRTEQGDSAMYLCASSKGQVNDGYTFGSGTRLTVV.

The V call is TRBV18, the J call TRBJ2-2, with TRBD1 matching 8 bases. CDR3 size: 16 residues. With 3 bases clipped from V and 1 base from J, the junction kept 4 bases outside the gene matches. Germline loops: CDR1 KGHSH, CDR2 LQKENI. CDR3 sequence (DNA): TGTGCCAGCTCACCTTCAGGACAGGGGAACACCGGGGAGCTGTTTTTT. The encoded protein is CASSPSGQGNTGELFF.

This clone turned up a few times. This rearrangement joins TRBV7-8 to TRBJ1-5; D may be TRBD1 (5 bases). Trimming cost V 6 bases and J 4 bases, with 10 bases left between them. CDR1 SGHVS and CDR2 FQNEAQ come from the germline V gene. The CDR3 is 13 residues long. The CDR3 nucleotides are TGTGCCAGCAGTAGGGGAACTAATCAGCCCCAGCATTTT. Protein: CASSRGTNQPQHF.

CDR3: CASSPRYEQYF. In DNA, the CDR3 is TGTGCCAGCAGTCCGCGGTACGAGCAGTACTTC. The chain employs TRBV6-1 and TRBJ2-5; D gene uncertain. The J call may be incorrect, as the DNA end agrees better with TRBJ2-7. Germline values: CDR1 MNHNS, CDR2 SASEGT. The CDR3 is made up of 11 amino acids.

This rearrangement joins TRBV6-5 to TRBJ1-2; maybe TRBD1 (5 bases). Germline V gene data show CDR1 as MNHEY and CDR2 as SVGAGI. This CDR3 region has 13 residues. Trimming took off 2 bases at V and 1 base at J, with 5 bases between the two ends. The chain's CDR3 is CASSYDSNYGYTF. In DNA form, the CDR3 reads TGTGCCAGCAGTTACGACAGTAACTATGGCTACACCTTC.

This chain joins TRBV28 and TRBJ1-5; the match to TRBD1 covers 10 bases. V shed 3 bases, J shed 7 bases, and the junction held 9 bases outside the gene matches. The germline V gene has CDR1 MDHEN and CDR2 SYDVKM. The CDR3 is 16 residues long. The CDR3 DNA follows: TGTGCCAGCAGTTTTACCTCGGGACAGGGGTGGCAGCCCCAGCATTTT. The encoded protein is CASSFTSGQGWQPQHF.

V usage is TRBV19 and J usage is TRBJ1-1, with a weak D call TRBD1 (6 bases). Germline CDR1 LNHDA, CDR2 SQIVND (reference sequence). V dropped 7 bases and J dropped 0 bases, with 24 bases sitting between them. The CDR3 length is 18 residues. CDR3 nucleotide sequence: TGTGCCAGTAAATGGGGGCGGGGGGTTGGTAAGATGAACACTGAAGCTTTCTTT. As protein: CASKWGRGVGKMNTEAFF.

In its sample, this clone was seen once. This rearrangement joins TRBV13 to TRBJ2-3; TRBD2 agrees at 9 bases. This CDR3 contains 15 residues. J gave up 2 bases and V 5 bases, and 5 bases lay outside the gene matches. Germline assignment: CDR1 PRHDT and CDR2 FYEKMQ (reference sequence). CDR3 in amino acids: CASSLSGGDTDTQYF. The CDR3 DNA reads as TGTGCCAGCAGCCTTAGCGGGGGCGACACAGATACGCAGTATTTT. The entire variable domain, with the rest obtained from reference TRBV13 and TRBJ2-3, is as follows: AAGVIQSPRHLIKEKRETATLKCYPIPRHDTVYWYQQGPGQDPQFLISFYEKMQSDKGSIPDRFSAQQFSDYHSELNMSSLELGDSALYFCASSLSGGDTDTQYFGPGTRLTVL.

The chain is built from TRBV11-3 and TRBJ2-3, with a weak D call TRBD2 (5 bases). Germline V CDR1 and CDR2: SGHNT, YENEEA. Trimming cost V 4 bases and J 2 bases, with 13 bases left between them. The CDR3 extends over 15 amino acids. As DNA, the CDR3 is TGTGCCAGCAGCTGGAGGTTCCAAAACACAGATACGCAGTATTTT. Its protein product is CASSWRFQNTDTQYF.

V and J are TRBV19 and TRBJ2-2; no definite D call. V gave up 1 base and J gave up 4 bases, with 19 bases separating them. The germline V gene encodes CDR1 LNHDA and CDR2 SQIVND (reference sequence). The CDR3 is 18 amino acids. This CDR3 is CASSIGWRSSVRTGELFF. The DNA for the CDR3 is TGTGCCAGTAGTATAGGCTGGCGGAGTTCGGTACGCACCGGGGAGCTGTTTTTT.

The gene calls are TRBV5-8 and TRBJ2-7; D perhaps matches TRBD1 (6 bases). CDR1 and CDR2 from the germline V gene are SGHTS and YDEGEE. The CDR3 is 15 residues long. V lost 4 bases and J 0 bases, leaving 14 bases between the germline ends. The CDR3 region is CASSLRGYHSYEQYF. Here the CDR3 DNA reads TGTGCCAGCAGCCTGAGGGGGTATCACTCCTACGAGCAGTACTTC.

This clone was recorded once. This rearrangement joins TRBV6-6 to TRBJ2-5; 9 bases agree with TRBD2. CDR1 and CDR2 (germline): MNHNY, SVGAGI (reference sequence). V trimming: 6 bases; J trimming: 4 bases; junction bases outside the gene matches: 9. The CDR3 is 15 residues long. CDR3 coding DNA: TGTGCCAGCAGCGCTACAGCGGGGGGACGAGAGACCCAGTACTTC. It translates to CASSATAGGRETQYF.

The chain joins TRBV4-1 to TRBJ1-1; TRBD1 is a possible D gene (5 bases). Trimming stripped 2 bases from V and 7 bases from J, with 11 bases between. Germline V gene lookup returns CDR1 MGHRA and CDR2 YSYEKL. This CDR3 is 13 amino acids long. CDR3 in amino acids: CASSQWGRDEAFF. For the CDR3, the DNA is TGCGCCAGCAGCCAATGGGGGAGGGATGAAGCTTTCTTT.

The gene calls are TRBV28 and TRBJ1-1; 7 bases align to TRBD1. CDR1 is MDHEN, CDR2 SYDVKM, per germline. Unmatched junction bases numbered 7, after V lost 6 bases and J lost 0 bases. The length of the CDR3 is 15 residues. This chain's CDR3 is CASSMNRGLNTEAFF. CDR3 DNA: TGTGCCAGCAGCATGAACAGGGGACTGAACACTGAAGCTTTCTTT. Based on the CDR3 plus reference TRBV28 and TRBJ1-1, the full variable domain is DVKVTQSSRYLVKRTGEKVFLECVQDMDHENMFWYRQDPGLGLRLIYFSYDVKMKEKGDIPEGYSVSREKKERFSLILESASTNQTSMYLCASSMNRGLNTEAFFGQGTRLTVV.

The chain has TRBV13 and TRBJ2-5; D is unresolved. V was shortened by 5 bases and J by 5 bases, with 12 bases between the two germline ends. This CDR3 spans 13 amino acids. In germline, CDR1 is PRHDT, CDR2 FYEKMQ (reference sequence). The CDR3 nucleotides are TGTGCCAGCAGCGCCTCCTACCCGGAGACCCAGTACTTC. It yields the protein CASSASYPETQYF.

The rearrangement joins TRBV4-2 to TRBJ2-3, with TRBD2 identical over 8 bases. This CDR3 has 16 residues. CDR1 and CDR2 (germline): LGHNA, YNFKEQ. V trimming: 1 base; J trimming: 2 bases; junction bases outside the gene matches: 5. CDR3 sequence reads: CASSQVTSGFTDTQYF. The CDR3 coding sequence is TGTGCCAGCAGCCAAGTAACTAGCGGCTTCACAGATACGCAGTATTTT.

This chain connects TRBV18 to TRBJ1-1; 8 nucleotides line up with TRBD1. Germline loops: CDR1 KGHSH, CDR2 LQKENI. The CDR3 extends over 13 amino acids. The ends lost 7 bases at V and 2 bases at J; junction bases unmatched: 3. CDR3 sequence: CASFQGANTEAFF. The CDR3 bases are TGTGCCAGCTTCCAGGGGGCAAACACTGAAGCTTTCTTT. The complete variable domain, with remaining parts taken from reference TRBV18 and TRBJ1-1, reads NAGVMQNPRHLVRRRGQEARLRCSPMKGHSHVYWYRQLPEEGLKFMVYLQKENIIDESGMPKERFSAEFPKEGPSILRIQQVVRGDSAAYFCASFQGANTEAFFGQGTRLTVV.

The V and J genes are TRBV4-1 and TRBJ1-2; 9 bases are shared with TRBD1. The trim removed 5 bases at V and 8 bases at J, leaving 6 bases unmatched. The germline CDR1 and CDR2 sequences are MGHRA and YSYEKL. There are 13 residues in the CDR3. CDR3 protein: CASSITGGRGYTF. As DNA, the CDR3 is TGCGCCAGCAGCATCACAGGGGGCCGGGGCTACACCTTC.

The CDR3 DNA is TGTGCCAGCAGCTGGCCCGCCGGGACAGGAGTCTACAATGAGCAGTTCTTC. It yields the protein CASSWPAGTGVYNEQFF. The chain joins TRBV7-2 to TRBJ2-1; 8 positions agree with TRBD1. This CDR3 spans 17 amino acids. Losses at the gene ends were 4 bases for V and 3 bases for J; bases not matched to a gene: 11. The germline gives CDR1 SGHTA, CDR2 FQGNSA.

The chain carries TRBV28 and TRBJ2-5, with 7 bases identical to TRBD2. The CDR3 spans 14 residues. Germline loops: CDR1 MDHEN, CDR2 SYDVKM. The V gene end was trimmed by 4 bases and the J gene end by 4 bases; junction bases not matched to a gene: 6. The CDR3 region is CASSSPAGAETQYF. The CDR3 coding sequence is TGTGCCAGCAGTTCCCCCGCGGGAGCAGAGACCCAGTACTTC.

This rearrangement joins TRBV7-2 to TRBJ2-1; 14 positions match TRBD2. This CDR3 region has 19 residues. Per germline, CDR1 SGHTA and CDR2 FQGNSA. Trimming at V came to 3 bases and at J to 5 bases, leaving 12 bases not matched to a gene. The CDR3: CASSFPGLAGAGGNNEQFF. CDR3 DNA: TGTGCCAGCAGCTTCCCGGGACTAGCGGGAGCAGGCGGGAACAATGAGCAGTTCTTC.

This chain joins TRBV28 and TRBJ1-3; TRBD1 matches at 11 bases. This CDR3 comprises 12 residues. V shed 10 bases, J shed 8 bases, and the junction held 4 bases outside the gene matches. The germline V gene has CDR1 MDHEN and CDR2 SYDVKM. The CDR3: CATWDRGYTIYF. In nucleotides, the CDR3 is TGTGCCACCTGGGACAGGGGGTACACCATATATTTT. The full variable domain, with the rest looked up from reference TRBV28 and TRBJ1-3, is DVKVTQSSRYLVKRTGEKVFLECVQDMDHENMFWYRQDPGLGLRLIYFSYDVKMKEKGDIPEGYSVSREKKERFSLILESASTNQTSMYLCATWDRGYTIYFGEGSWLTVV.

The table lists this clone with a few counts. The junction departs from germline at one end; a sequencing error may be responsible. J is TRBJ1-4 and V is TRBV4-1; no definite D call. CDR1 is MGHRA and CDR2 is YSYEKL in the germline V gene. The CDR3 totals 15 residues. The CDR3: CASSQDGGSNEKLFF. The CDR3 nucleotides read TGTGCCAGCAGCCAAGACGGCGGATCAAATGAAAAACTGTTTTTT.

This clone was detected only a few times. The CDR3 here is CASSPPGGVVTQYF. CDR3 nucleotides: TGCGCCAGCAGTCCACCCGGAGGGGTGGTCACCCAGTACTTC. This chain links TRBV5-1 with TRBJ2-5, with D possibly TRBD2 on 6 matching bases. V gave up 5 bases and J gave up 8 bases, with 19 bases separating them. CDR1 is SGHRS and CDR2 is YFSETQ in the germline V gene. CDR3 length: 14 amino acids.

This chain uses TRBV5-1 with TRBJ2-7; D is perhaps TRBD1 (6 bases). CDR3 length equals 14 residues. V was pared by 3 bases and J by 2 bases, with 12 bases between. Germline V CDR1 and CDR2: SGHRS, YFSETQ. The CDR3 region has the DNA TGCGCCAGCAGCTCCGGGACACCACCCTACGAGCAGTACTTC. It codes for CASSSGTPPYEQYF. Using reference TRBV5-1 and TRBJ2-7 for the parts outside the CDR3, the full variable domain is KAGVTQTPRYLIKTRGQQVTLSCSPISGHRSVSWYQQTPGQGLQFLFEYFSETQRNKGNFPGRFSGRQFSNSRSEMNVSTLELGDSALYLCASSSGTPPYEQYFGPGTRLTVT.

The chain is built from TRBV25-1 and TRBJ2-7; 8 bases match TRBD2. The germline V gene encodes CDR1 MGHDK and CDR2 SYGVNS. CDR3 size: 15 residues. With V trimmed by 2 bases and J by 3 bases, 6 bases remained unmatched. CDR3 in amino acids: CASSEGGLAGYEQYF. The CDR3 DNA follows: TGTGCCAGCAGTGAAGGGGGGCTAGCGGGCTACGAGCAGTACTTC.

This CDR3 reads CASSLSGRGTGELFF. The CDR3 DNA follows: TGTGCCAGCAGCTTAAGCGGGAGAGGCACCGGGGAGCTGTTTTTT. The gene calls are TRBV7-8 and TRBJ2-2; TRBD2 matches 8 bases. The CDR3 is 15 amino acids. Germline trimming cut 2 bases from V and 4 bases from J; bases unmatched to any gene: 3. Germline V gene sequence: CDR1 SGHVS, CDR2 FQNEAQ.